The clone carrying this T cell receptor (beta chain) was seen more than once but under ten times. The antigen is unknown. These data originate in a study of naive and memory T cell subsets. Study-level findings and limits: There was no ground truth to check naive and memory subset results. Between naive and memory subsets, TCR abundance power law exponents differed. A few larger clonotypes appeared in naive repertoires, especially CD8, possibly memory cells re-expressing CD45RA.

This CDR3 region has 12 residues. Between the trimmed V and J ends, which lost 6 bases and 8 bases, there was a span of 10 bases. CMV status came from CD4+ T cell IFNgamma after overnight CMV lysate stimulation of fresh PBMCs. Two oligonucleotides, mixed equimolar, formed the beta constant-region primer covering TRBC1 and TRBC2. Nested alpha and beta constant-region primers with the SP2 primer drove four PCR rounds on ligated cDNA. From the UMI-ligation and nested PCR reads, TCRdb called clonotypes with MiXCR, one entry per CDR3 protein. The table lists 98,000 or so distinct CDR3 sequences, around 13% of them singletons.

This sequence was found in a human donor in good health. The specimen was naive CD8+ T cells from blood. The V and J genes are TRBV12-3 or TRBV12-4 and TRBJ2-2; D is ambiguous. The CDR3 region has the DNA TGTGCCAGCAGCCCCCCTTTGGGGGAGCTGTTTTTT. This gives the protein CASSPPLGELFF.